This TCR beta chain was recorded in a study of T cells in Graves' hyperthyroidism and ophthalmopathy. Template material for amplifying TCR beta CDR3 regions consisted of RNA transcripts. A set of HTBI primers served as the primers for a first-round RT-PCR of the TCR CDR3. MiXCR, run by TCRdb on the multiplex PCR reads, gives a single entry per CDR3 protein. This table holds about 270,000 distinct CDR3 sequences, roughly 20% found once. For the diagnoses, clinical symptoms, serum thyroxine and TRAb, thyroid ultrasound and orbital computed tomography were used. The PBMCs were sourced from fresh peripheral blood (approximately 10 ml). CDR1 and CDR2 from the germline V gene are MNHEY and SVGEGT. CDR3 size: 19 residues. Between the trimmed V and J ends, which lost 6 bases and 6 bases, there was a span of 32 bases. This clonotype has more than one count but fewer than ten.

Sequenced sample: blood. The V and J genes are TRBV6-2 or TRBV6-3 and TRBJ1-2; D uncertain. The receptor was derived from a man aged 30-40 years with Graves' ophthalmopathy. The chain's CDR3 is CASRPVSGRPSPTGDGYTF. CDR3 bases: TGTGCCAGCAGACCGGTATCAGGTCGACCGAGCCCAACTGGTGATGGCTACACCTTC.